The 27 T cell receptor beta chains reported below all come from one sample, sequenced in a study of PD-L1 blockade in urothelial cancer (dated by TCRdb to between 2016 and 2019). The time point label for this specimen denotes: peripheral blood 6 weeks after treatment start. Receptors were amplified or captured by the immunoSEQ multiplex PCR assay. Not all clones reach the TCRdb copy of this immuneACCESS table, which keeps in-frame sequences only. Checked studies attribute under half of the gap to unresolved V genes and leave the rest unexplained. This sample holds under 55,000 clones; approximately 82% were observed only once. The ten largest make up about 13% of the sample. The sequencing used PBMCs, collected around atezolizumab (anti-PD-L1) treatment. These receptor sequences come from a man aged 55 to 69 with urothelial cancer.

The chain has TRBV19 and TRBJ1-2; 10 bases are a match to TRBD1. Germline assignment: CDR1 LNHDA and CDR2 SQIVND (reference sequence). V trimming: 1 base; J trimming: 7 bases; junction bases outside the gene matches: 3. The CDR3 runs to 14 residues. This CDR3 is CASSIGQGATGYTF. In nucleotides, the CDR3 is TGTGCCAGTAGTATAGGACAGGGGGCTACTGGCTACACCTTC.

This chain connects TRBV2 to TRBJ2-1; TRBD1 matches at 10 bases. J was trimmed by 4 bases and V by 7 bases; bases with no gene match: 7. The CDR3 runs to 15 residues. Germline lookup yields CDR1 SNHLY and CDR2 FYNNEI. The CDR3 DNA is TGTGCCAGCAATCTGGGACAGGGGTTTTACAATGAGCAGTTCTTC. This codes for CASNLGQGFYNEQFF.

The gene calls are TRBV7-2 and TRBJ1-5, with D tentatively TRBD1 (6 bases). The CDR3 spans 14 residues. V was pared by 6 bases and J by 3 bases, with 12 bases between. Per the germline V gene, CDR1 is SGHTA and CDR2 is FQGNSA. The chain's CDR3 is CASRQTGPNQPQHF. CDR3 nucleotide sequence: TGTGCCAGCAGGCAGACAGGACCCAATCAGCCCCAGCATTTT.

J is TRBJ2-5 and V is TRBV5-1; 7 bases match TRBD2. The CDR3 is 15 amino acids. Germline CDR1 and CDR2: SGHRS and YFSETQ. Germline trimming cut 5 bases from V and 0 bases from J; bases unmatched to any gene: 7. The CDR3 DNA sequence: TGCGCCAGCAGTCCTAGCGGAAGGTACCAAGAGACCCAGTACTTC. Protein sequence: CASSPSGRYQETQYF.

This chain joins TRBV30 and TRBJ2-1; 9 bases match TRBD2. Germline V gene sequence: CDR1 GTSNPN, CDR2 SVGIG (reference sequence). Trimming took 8 bases from V and 15 from J; bases not matched to a gene: 26. The CDR3 sequence is 16 residues long. In nucleotides, the CDR3 is TGTGCCGGATCCCCTAGCGGGAACCCTTTTTTTGGTTACCCGTTCTTC. Its translation: CAGSPSGNPFFGYPFF.

This clone appeared a few times. The chain uses TRBV7-9 and TRBJ1-1; D may be TRBD1 (5 bases). Germline assignment: CDR1 SEHNR and CDR2 FQNEAQ (reference sequence). Trimming removed 3 bases at V and 7 bases at J, with 12 bases between. The CDR3 is made up of 13 amino acids. CDR3 sequence reads: CASSLQGLSEAFF. For the CDR3, the DNA is TGTGCCAGCAGCTTGCAGGGTCTGAGTGAAGCTTTCTTT. The variable domain in full, with the rest retrieved from reference TRBV7-9 and TRBJ1-1, is DTGVSQNPRHKITKRGQNVTFRCDPISEHNRLYWYRQTLGQGPEFLTYFQNEAQLEKSRLLSDRFSAERPKGSFSTLEIQRTEQGDSAMYLCASSLQGLSEAFFGQGTRLTVV.

The rearrangement uses TRBV4-3 and TRBJ2-5; D not certain. CDR3 size: 13 residues. Trimming left V 4 bases short and J 5 bases short, with 11 bases between. From germline, CDR1 is LGHNA and CDR2 YSLEER. The CDR3 DNA reads TGCGCCAGCAGCCCCACCACTTATGAGACCCAGTACTTC. Its translation is CASSPTTYETQYF.

The chain carries TRBV30 and TRBJ2-3, with D hard to call. Germline-derived CDR1 and CDR2 are GTSNPN and SVGIG (reference sequence). V was shortened by 1 base and J by 6 bases, with 8 bases between the two germline ends. The CDR3 has 12 residues. CDR3 protein: CAWSEVRDTQYF. CDR3 coding DNA: TGTGCCTGGAGTGAAGTGAGGGATACGCAGTATTTT.

The chain recombines TRBV19 with TRBJ2-3, with 10 bases identical to TRBD2. The junction had 14 bases not matched to a gene; V was cut back by 4 bases and J by 4 bases. CDR1 is LNHDA, CDR2 SQIVND, per germline (reference sequence). The CDR3 is 18 residues long. The CDR3 sequence: CASSTNPSSGRGSDTQYF. The DNA of the CDR3 is TGTGCCAGTAGTACAAATCCTTCTAGCGGGAGAGGGTCAGATACGCAGTATTTT. Drawing the rest from reference TRBV19 and TRBJ2-3, the complete variable domain is DGGITQSPKYLFRKEGQNVTLSCEQNLNHDAMYWYRQDPGQGLRLIYYSQIVNDFQKGDIAEGYSVSREKKESFPLTVTSAQKNPTAFYLCASSTNPSSGRGSDTQYFGPGTRLTVL.

CDR3 protein: CASSLVMGPTYEQYF. For the CDR3, the DNA is TGTGCCAGCAGCTTAGTCATGGGGCCGACCTACGAGCAGTACTTC. The V and J genes are TRBV7-2 and TRBJ2-7, with D perhaps matching TRBD1 (5 bases). Germline V gene sequence: CDR1 SGHTA, CDR2 FQGNSA. V was pared by 1 base and J by 2 bases, with 12 bases between. The CDR3 consists of 15 residues.

In this sample, this clone turned up once. The chain is built from TRBV5-8 and TRBJ2-7, with 13 nucleotides matching TRBD2. Per the germline V gene, CDR1 is SGHTS and CDR2 is YDEGEE. CDR3 length: 15 amino acids. With 4 bases clipped from V and 7 bases from J, the junction kept 8 bases outside the gene matches. CDR3 sequence reads: CASSVGLAGLGEQYF. The CDR3 DNA reads TGTGCCAGCAGCGTGGGACTAGCGGGACTGGGTGAGCAGTACTTC. Variable domain in full (rest from reference TRBV5-8 and TRBJ2-7): EAGVTQSPTHLIKTRGQQATLRCSPISGHTSVYWYQQALGLGLQFLLWYDEGEERNRGNFPPRFSGRQFPNYSSELNVNALELEDSALYLCASSVGLAGLGEQYFGPGTRLTVT.

As for this clone: This specimen includes other DNA sequences encoding the same CDR3. This rearrangement joins TRBV5-5 to TRBJ1-1, with D perhaps TRBD1 (5 bases). The CDR3 extends over 13 amino acids. V lost 3 bases and J lost 4, with 10 bases in between. Germline-derived CDR1 and CDR2 are SGHKS and YYEKEE (reference sequence). CDR3 bases: TGTGCCAGCAGCTCAACGGGGGGCACTGAAGCTTTCTTT. This translates into CASSSTGGTEAFF. The full variable domain, in which reference TRBV5-5 and TRBJ1-1 provide the parts outside the CDR3, is DAGVTQSPTHLIKTRGQQVTLRCSPISGHKSVSWYQQVLGQGPQFIFQYYEKEERGRGNFPDRFSARQFPNYSSELNVNALLLGDSALYLCASSSTGGTEAFFGQGTRLTVV.

For this clone: The same CDR3 arises from other DNA sequences in this sample as well. This chain uses TRBV5-1 with TRBJ2-3; D unresolved. Germline CDR1 SGHRS, CDR2 YFSETQ. Between the trimmed V and J ends, which lost 0 bases and 2 bases, there was a span of 13 bases. This CDR3 is 16 amino acids long. The DNA for the CDR3 is TGCGCCAGCAGCTTGGGCGCAACTGCCATCACAGATACGCAGTATTTT. The encoded protein is CASSLGATAITDTQYF.

The CDR3 loop is CASSALGGANTGELFF. In DNA, the CDR3 is TGTGCCAGCAGCGCCTTGGGAGGCGCGAACACCGGGGAGCTGTTTTTT. This chain connects TRBV6-6 to TRBJ2-2, with D perhaps TRBD2 (6 bases). Trimming cost V 6 bases and J 0 bases, with 14 bases left between them. This CDR3 is 16 amino acids long. Germline lookup yields CDR1 MNHNY and CDR2 SVGAGI (reference sequence).

This chain joins TRBV15 and TRBJ2-2; D is ambiguous. With 0 bases removed from V and 3 bases from J, the gap between germline ends came to 5 bases. The CDR3 consists of 14 residues. Germline CDR1 is LNHNV and CDR2 is YYDKDF (reference sequence). CDR3 in amino acids: CATSRDADTGELFF. In DNA, the CDR3 is TGTGCCACCAGCAGAGATGCGGACACCGGGGAGCTGTTTTTT.

The genes are TRBV19 and TRBJ2-3; 10 positions agree with TRBD1. V lost 6 bases, J lost 4 bases, and 13 bases stayed unmatched. Germline CDR1 reads LNHDA; CDR2 reads SQIVND (reference sequence). This CDR3 contains 17 residues. The CDR3 sequence: CASSPIPGTGAADTQYF. The DNA of the CDR3 is TGTGCCAGTAGCCCTATTCCCGGGACAGGGGCGGCAGATACGCAGTATTTT.

This clone turned up a few times. The chain combines TRBV19 with TRBJ1-2, with D perhaps TRBD1 (6 bases). Looked up from germline, CDR1 is LNHDA and CDR2 is SQIVND (reference sequence). The V end was cut by 3 bases, the J end by 0 bases, with 8 bases between. The CDR3 totals 14 residues. DNA of the CDR3: TGTGCCAGTAGTATTCAGGGGACTAACTATGGCTACACCTTC. It translates to CASSIQGTNYGYTF.

Only one count was recorded for this clone. In this CDR3 the conserved last residue, phenylalanine or tryptophan, is missing, so a read error is likely. The chain uses TRBV4-3 and TRBJ2-7; tentative D call: TRBD1 (6 bases). CDR1 and CDR2 (germline): LGHNA, YSLEER. V lost 2 bases and J lost 0, with 17 bases in between. The CDR3 extends over 17 amino acids. CDR3 coding DNA: TGCGCCAGCAGCCAAAACCTTCCGGGACATATCTCCTACGAGCAGTACCTC. Translated, it gives CASSQNLPGHISYEQYL.

V gene TRBV5-6 combines with J gene TRBJ1-2, with 9 bases fitting TRBD1. Germline V CDR1 and CDR2: SGHDT, YYEEEE. V gave up 4 bases and J gave up 6 bases; unmatched junction bases: 7. The CDR3 extends over 14 amino acids. This chain's CDR3 is CASSGLQGAHGYTF. For the CDR3, the DNA is TGTGCCAGCAGCGGGCTACAGGGGGCGCATGGCTACACCTTC.

The gene calls are TRBV5-1 and TRBJ2-5, with D maybe TRBD2 (5 bases). Germline V lookup: CDR1 SGHRS, CDR2 YFSETQ. This CDR3 region has 13 residues. The V and J ends lost 7 bases and 5 bases respectively, with 15 bases between them. CDR3 protein: CASLSSERETQYF. As DNA, the CDR3 is TGCGCCAGCCTCTCGTCAGAGCGGGAGACCCAGTACTTC. Looking up the rest from reference TRBV5-1 and TRBJ2-5 gives the full variable domain: KAGVTQTPRYLIKTRGQQVTLSCSPISGHRSVSWYQQTPGQGLQFLFEYFSETQRNKGNFPGRFSGRQFSNSRSEMNVSTLELGDSALYLCASLSSERETQYFGPGTRLLVL.

This clone has only one observation. The rearrangement links TRBV7-9 to TRBJ2-7; TRBD1 aligns across 12 bases. CDR1 and CDR2 from the germline V gene are SEHNR and FQNEAQ (reference sequence). V was clipped by 4 bases and J by 6 bases; unmatched bases: 7. The CDR3 totals 15 residues. The CDR3 loop reads CASSSPGQGAREQYF. As DNA, the CDR3 is TGTGCCAGCAGCTCCCCGGGACAGGGGGCCCGCGAGCAGTACTTC.

This clone appeared many times. The rearrangement uses TRBV4-1 and TRBJ1-5; 7 positions match TRBD1. V was clipped by 1 base and J by 5 bases; unmatched bases: 5. The CDR3 length is 15 residues. Germline loops: CDR1 MGHRA, CDR2 YSYEKL. The CDR3 sequence is CASSQADRDYQPQHF. The CDR3 nucleotides read TGCGCCAGCAGCCAAGCCGACAGGGATTATCAGCCCCAGCATTTT.

The chain links TRBV21-1 to TRBJ1-5; TRBD1, the table's D call, lacks a check against the DNA. TRBV21-1 constitutes a pseudogene. This CDR3 has 16 residues. CDR3 loop: CASSRDRGLGNQPQHF. The CDR3 coding sequence is TGTGCCAGCAGCAGGGACAGGGGGCTTGGCAATCAGCCCCAGCATTTT.

The chain recombines TRBV28 with TRBJ1-3, with D tentatively TRBD1 (5 bases). In germline, CDR1 is MDHEN, CDR2 SYDVKM. Trimming took off 4 bases at V and 2 bases at J, with 12 bases between the two ends. CDR3 length: 15 residues. CDR3 protein: CASSSDTLPGNTIYF. The DNA for the CDR3 is TGTGCCAGCAGTTCGGACACGTTACCTGGAAACACCATATATTTT. The whole variable domain, remainder taken from reference TRBV28 and TRBJ1-3, is DVKVTQSSRYLVKRTGEKVFLECVQDMDHENMFWYRQDPGLGLRLIYFSYDVKMKEKGDIPEGYSVSREKKERFSLILESASTNQTSMYLCASSSDTLPGNTIYFGEGSWLTVV.

This rearrangement joins TRBV5-1 to TRBJ1-3; no reliable D call. This CDR3 contains 16 residues. The germline CDR1 and CDR2 sequences are SGHRS and YFSETQ. V lost 0 bases to trimming and J lost 0 bases, with 10 bases between them. CDR3 in DNA: TGCGCCAGCAGCTTGGTTGGGGAGTTCTCTGGAAACACCATATATTTT. This codes for CASSLVGEFSGNTIYF. Variable domain in full (rest from reference TRBV5-1 and TRBJ1-3): KAGVTQTPRYLIKTRGQQVTLSCSPISGHRSVSWYQQTPGQGLQFLFEYFSETQRNKGNFPGRFSGRQFSNSRSEMNVSTLELGDSALYLCASSLVGEFSGNTIYFGEGSWLTVV.

DNA of the CDR3: TGTGCCAGCAGCTTATTTACAGGGGGCTACGAGCAGTACTTC. This encodes CASSLFTGGYEQYF. This chain links TRBV7-2 with TRBJ2-7; 8 nucleotides agree with TRBD1. Germline trimming cut 2 bases from V and 3 bases from J; bases unmatched to any gene: 3. CDR1 and CDR2 from the germline V gene are SGHTA and FQGNSA. The CDR3 runs 14 residues. The complete variable domain, with remaining parts taken from reference TRBV7-2 and TRBJ2-7, reads GAGVSQSPSNKVTEKGKDVELRCDPISGHTALYWYRQSLGQGLEFLIYFQGNSAPDKSGLPSDRFSAERTGGSVSTLTIQRTQQEDSAVYLCASSLFTGGYEQYFGPGTRLTVT.

At least ten counts were recorded for this clone. V is TRBV19 and J is TRBJ1-5; D possibly corresponds to TRBD1 (5 bases). The ends were cut back, 4 bases at V and 5 bases at J, with 12 bases in the middle. The CDR3 has 14 amino acids. CDR1 and CDR2 (germline): LNHDA, SQIVND (reference sequence). The CDR3 DNA sequence: TGTGCCAGTAGTAGGACCAGGGTGGATCAGCCCCAGCATTTT. Its translation: CASSRTRVDQPQHF.